This record looks at one T cell receptor (beta chain) sequence and its context. Germline assignment: CDR1 ENHRY and CDR2 SYGVKD. The CDR3 totals 14 residues. The V gene lost 6 bases and the J gene lost 1 base, with 12 bases spanning the gap. The sample comes from a study of blood T cell repertoires in COVID-19. Across the study: PBMCs, B-cell-depleted T cells, or T cells provided the cDNA or gDNA that made up the material.

Assay: immunoSEQ multiplex PCR; the TCRdb copy retains only in-frame clones and omits some. The data show about 130,000 clones, about 86% seen once. This chain joins TRBV10-3 and TRBJ1-2; the D is unclear. Sequenced: peripheral blood. This sequence was found in a woman of 80 years or more with acute or convalescent COVID-19. CDR3 sequence: CAISAASLNYGYTF. The CDR3 nucleotides are TGTGCCATCAGCGCTGCCAGTCTTAACTATGGCTACACCTTC.